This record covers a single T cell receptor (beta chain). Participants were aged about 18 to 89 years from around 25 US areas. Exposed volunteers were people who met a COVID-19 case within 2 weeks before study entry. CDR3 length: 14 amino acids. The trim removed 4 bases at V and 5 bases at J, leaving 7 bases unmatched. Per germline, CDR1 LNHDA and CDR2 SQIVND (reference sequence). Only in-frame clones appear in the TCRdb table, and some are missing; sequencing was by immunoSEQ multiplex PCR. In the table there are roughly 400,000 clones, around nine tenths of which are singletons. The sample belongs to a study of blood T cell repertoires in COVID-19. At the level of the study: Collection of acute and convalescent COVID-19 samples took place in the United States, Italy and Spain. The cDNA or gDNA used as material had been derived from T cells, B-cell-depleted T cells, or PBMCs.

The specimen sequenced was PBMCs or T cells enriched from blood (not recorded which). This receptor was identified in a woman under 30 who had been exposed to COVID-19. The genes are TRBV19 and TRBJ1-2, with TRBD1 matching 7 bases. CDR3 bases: TGTGCCAGTAGTACACAGGGGAGGTATTATGGCTACACCTTC. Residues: CASSTQGRYYGYTF.